This T cell receptor (beta chain) was obtained from a study of blood T cell repertoires in COVID-19. At the level of the study: COVID-19 samples collected from the United States, Italy and Spain covered acute and convalescent phases.

Source study methods: From reference gene primer amplification, estimates of nucleated cell counts were derived. The protocol was immunoSEQ multiplex PCR, while the TCRdb copy is restricted to in-frame clones and leaves out a portion. Clone size and the V and J calls come from that table; the DNA yielded D and trimming. The sample shows approximately 110,000 clones, around 86% of them seen only once. Looked up from germline, CDR1 is ENHRY and CDR2 is SYGVKD. V gave up 2 bases and J gave up 11 bases, with 21 bases separating them. The CDR3 covers 15 residues. Specimen: peripheral blood. This sequence joins TRBV10-3 and TRBJ1-2, with a weak D call TRBD1 (5 bases). This clonotype was sampled from a middle-aged man with acute or convalescent COVID-19. CDR3 region: CAISERLSQGIGYTF. The CDR3 DNA sequence: TGTGCCATCAGTGAGCGTCTTTCTCAGGGAATAGGGTACACCTTC.